This T cell receptor (beta chain) was identified in a study of shared clonotypes between healthy human individuals. Germline CDR1 SGHRS, CDR2 YFSETQ. Deletions cut 0 bases from V and 1 base from J, with 7 bases between. CDR3 length: 14 amino acids. The protocol was immunoSEQ multiplex PCR, while the TCRdb copy is restricted to in-frame clones and leaves out a portion. The sample lists roughly 1,000,000 clones, about 84% occurring once. This clone was picked up one time. The sample was memory CD4+ T cells from PBMCs. Noted subset: CD45RA-negative fraction. The source is a man in his late teens or twenties in good health. Some clones in this sample may be carry-over from other donors' samples. V usage is TRBV5-1 and J usage is TRBJ1-1, with D unclear. The CDR3 region has the DNA TGCGCCAGCAGCTTGGGCCCACAGAACACTGAAGCTTTCTTT. This translates into CASSLGPQNTEAFF.